The rows below give T cell receptor beta chains drawn from one sample of a study of shared clonotypes between healthy human individuals. The method was immunoSEQ multiplex PCR; TCRdb's version includes in-frame clones alone and lacks a portion of them. The sample yields over 150,000 clones, approximately 61% seen once. The specimen was memory CD4+ T cells sorted from blood. The source is a man younger than 45 in good health. CDR3s include the opening cysteine and the closing phenylalanine or tryptophan. The D gene is left open where the match is weak. A clone size is listed for some rows: how often the clone was seen (once, few, many), or a class if it is expanded.

j_gene: TRBJ1-1; abundance: NA; v_gene: TRBV5-1; d_gene: NA; len: 15; CDR3aa: CASSLGQPTGTEAFF; CDR3nt: TGCGCCAGCAGCTTGGGGCAGCCCACGGGCACTGAAGCTTTCTTT
j_gene: TRBJ2-1; abundance: NA; v_gene: TRBV27; d_gene: NA; len: 13; CDR3aa: CASRVLGHNEQFF; CDR3nt: TGTGCCAGCAGAGTCTTAGGCCACAATGAGCAGTTCTTC
j_gene: TRBJ2-7; abundance: NA; v_gene: TRBV18; d_gene: TRBD2; len: 15; CDR3aa: CASSLTLTSVYEQYF; CDR3nt: TGTGCCAGCTCACTCACGCTGACTAGCGTTTACGAGCAGTACTTC
j_gene: TRBJ2-3; abundance: NA; v_gene: TRBV5-1; d_gene: TRBD2; len: 16; CDR3aa: CASSLLGLAITDTQYF; CDR3nt: TGCGCCAGCAGCCTCTTGGGACTAGCGATCACAGATACGCAGTATTTT
j_gene: TRBJ2-7; abundance: NA; v_gene: TRBV6-1; d_gene: TRBD1; len: 15; CDR3aa: CASRYRGEQPNEQYF; CDR3nt: TGTGCCAGCAGGTACAGGGGGGAGCAACCCAACGAGCAGTACTTC
j_gene: TRBJ2-5; abundance: NA; v_gene: TRBV5-1; d_gene: NA; len: 16; CDR3aa: CASSRGAAGYQETQYF; CDR3nt: TGCGCCAGCAGCCGCGGGGCGGCAGGCTACCAAGAGACCCAGTACTTC
j_gene: TRBJ2-6; abundance: NA; v_gene: TRBV19; d_gene: TRBD2; len: 18; CDR3aa: CASSPGTSGSSGANVLTF; CDR3nt: TGTGCCAGTAGTCCCGGGACTAGCGGGAGCTCTGGGGCCAACGTCCTGACTTTC
j_gene: TRBJ1-2; abundance: NA; v_gene: TRBV4-1; d_gene: NA; len: 13; CDR3aa: CASSLDNNYGYTF; CDR3nt: TGCGCCAGCAGCCTAGACAACAACTATGGCTACACCTTC
j_gene: TRBJ1-1; abundance: NA; v_gene: TRBV18; d_gene: TRBD1; len: 17; CDR3aa: CASSPPVDRGTNTEAFF; CDR3nt: TGTGCCAGCTCACCCCCGGTGGACAGGGGCACTAACACTGAAGCTTTCTTT
j_gene: TRBJ2-1; abundance: NA; v_gene: TRBV4-3; d_gene: TRBD2; len: 16; CDR3aa: CASSRLTAGTYNEQFF; CDR3nt: TGCGCCAGCAGCCGACTTACAGCGGGGACCTACAATGAGCAGTTCTTC
j_gene: TRBJ2-2; abundance: NA; v_gene: TRBV7-9; d_gene: NA; len: 14; CDR3aa: CASRGSAGTGELFF; CDR3nt: TGTGCCAGCAGGGGCAGCGCGGGCACCGGGGAGCTGTTTTTT
j_gene: TRBJ2-3; abundance: NA; v_gene: TRBV5-6; d_gene: NA; len: 16; CDR3aa: CASSLARELRTDTQYF; CDR3nt: TGTGCCAGCAGCTTAGCGCGGGAACTCCGCACAGATACGCAGTATTTT
j_gene: TRBJ2-2; abundance: NA; v_gene: TRBV5-5; d_gene: TRBD1; len: 15; CDR3aa: CASSFGTAFAGELFF; CDR3nt: TGTGCCAGCAGCTTCGGGACAGCTTTTGCCGGGGAGCTGTTTTTT
j_gene: TRBJ2-3; abundance: NA; v_gene: TRBV5-1; d_gene: TRBD2; len: 16; CDR3aa: CASSLEGSGSTDTQYF; CDR3nt: TGCGCCAGCAGCTTGGAGGGTAGCGGGAGCACAGATACGCAGTATTTT
j_gene: TRBJ1-1; abundance: NA; v_gene: TRBV10-3; d_gene: NA; len: 13; CDR3aa: CAISESRNTEAFF; CDR3nt: TGTGCCATCAGTGAGTCAAGGAACACTGAAGCTTTCTTT
j_gene: TRBJ1-4; abundance: NA; v_gene: TRBV9; d_gene: NA; len: 15; CDR3aa: CASSVEGGLDEKLFF; CDR3nt: TGTGCCAGCAGCGTAGAGGGGGGGCTGGATGAAAAACTGTTTTTT
j_gene: TRBJ2-7; abundance: NA; v_gene: TRBV7-9; d_gene: NA; len: 17; CDR3aa: CASSSWGERLSSYEQYF; CDR3nt: TGTGCCAGCAGCTCATGGGGGGAGCGGCTTAGCTCCTACGAGCAGTACTTC
j_gene: TRBJ1-1; abundance: few; v_gene: TRBV5-8; d_gene: NA; len: 14; CDR3aa: CASNRERLNTEAFF; CDR3nt: TGTGCCAGCAACAGGGAAAGGTTGAACACTGAAGCTTTCTTT
j_gene: TRBJ2-1; abundance: once; v_gene: TRBV19; d_gene: NA; len: 15; CDR3aa: CASIPDRSSYNEQFF; CDR3nt: TGTGCCAGTATCCCTGACAGGAGCTCCTACAATGAGCAGTTCTTC
j_gene: TRBJ2-7; abundance: NA; v_gene: TRBV7-7; d_gene: TRBD1; len: 13; CDR3aa: CARLRDRVYEQYF; CDR3nt: TGTGCTAGACTCCGGGACAGGGTTTACGAGCAGTACTTC
j_gene: TRBJ2-3; abundance: NA; v_gene: TRBV14; d_gene: NA; len: 14; CDR3aa: CASSSGTAADTQYF; CDR3nt: TGTGCCAGCAGCAGCGGGACAGCTGCGGATACGCAGTATTTT
j_gene: TRBJ2-2; abundance: NA; v_gene: TRBV11-2; d_gene: TRBD1; len: 16; CDR3aa: CASSSEGTALTGELFF; CDR3nt: TGTGCCAGCAGCTCCGAAGGGACAGCTCTCACCGGGGAGCTGTTTTTT
j_gene: TRBJ2-7; abundance: few; v_gene: TRBV9; d_gene: NA; len: 13; CDR3aa: CASSVTGHGEQYF; CDR3nt: TGTGCCAGCAGCGTGACGGGGCATGGCGAGCAGTACTTC
j_gene: TRBJ1-2; abundance: NA; v_gene: TRBV28; d_gene: NA; len: 14; CDR3aa: CASSWRGRNYGYTF; CDR3nt: TGTGCCAGCAGTTGGAGGGGACGTAACTATGGCTACACCTTC
j_gene: TRBJ1-1; abundance: NA; v_gene: TRBV30; d_gene: NA; len: 11; CDR3aa: CASARNTEAFF; CDR3nt: TGTGCCTCCGCCCGGAACACTGAAGCTTTCTTT
j_gene: TRBJ2-1; abundance: NA; v_gene: TRBV11-2; d_gene: NA; len: 15; CDR3aa: CASSFQGSSYNEQFF; CDR3nt: TGTGCCAGCAGCTTTCAGGGCAGCTCCTACAATGAGCAGTTCTTC
j_gene: TRBJ2-7; abundance: few; v_gene: TRBV5-1; d_gene: NA; len: 18; CDR3aa: CASSREPTSGSNTYEQYF; CDR3nt: TGCGCCAGCAGCAGAGAACCAACCAGCGGATCGAACACCTACGAGCAGTACTTC
j_gene: TRBJ2-3; abundance: NA; v_gene: TRBV1; d_gene: NA; len: 17; CDR3aa: CTSSQEASGPTTDTQYF; CDR3nt: TGCACCAGCAGCCAAGAGGCTAGCGGGCCTACAACAGATACGCAGTATTTT
j_gene: TRBJ2-7; abundance: few; v_gene: TRBV20-1; d_gene: NA; len: 11; CDR3aa: CSARAGQAQYF; CDR3nt: TGCAGTGCTAGAGCCGGCCAGGCGCAGTACTTC
j_gene: TRBJ1-1; abundance: NA; v_gene: TRBV7-2; d_gene: TRBD1; len: 17; CDR3aa: CASSLPQGGAGNTEAFF; CDR3nt: TGTGCCAGCAGCTTGCCGCAGGGGGGGGCAGGGAACACTGAAGCTTTCTTT
j_gene: TRBJ2-7; abundance: once; v_gene: TRBV7-2; d_gene: NA; len: 15; CDR3aa: CASSAAGTGDYEQYF; CDR3nt: TGTGCCAGCAGCGCCGCCGGGACTGGAGACTACGAGCAGTACTTC
j_gene: TRBJ2-3; abundance: NA; v_gene: TRBV7-8; d_gene: TRBD1; len: 15; CDR3aa: CASSTGTGGADTQYF; CDR3nt: TGTGCCAGCAGCACCGGGACAGGGGGTGCAGATACGCAGTATTTT
j_gene: TRBJ1-4; abundance: NA; v_gene: TRBV9; d_gene: NA; len: 14; CDR3aa: CASSVGVGHEKLFF; CDR3nt: TGTGCCAGCAGCGTAGGGGTGGGCCATGAAAAACTGTTTTTT
j_gene: TRBJ2-6; abundance: NA; v_gene: TRBV9; d_gene: TRBD1; len: 19; CDR3aa: CASSVDSGQVSSGANVLTF; CDR3nt: TGTGCCAGCAGCGTTGACTCGGGACAGGTATCCTCTGGGGCCAACGTCCTGACTTTC
j_gene: TRBJ2-2; abundance: NA; v_gene: TRBV28; d_gene: NA; len: 16; CDR3aa: CASSFFRLAKTGELFF; CDR3nt: TGTGCCAGCAGTTTTTTTAGATTGGCTAAGACCGGGGAGCTGTTTTTT
j_gene: TRBJ2-7; abundance: NA; v_gene: TRBV5-1; d_gene: NA; len: 13; CDR3aa: CASSRDTEYEQYF; CDR3nt: TGCGCCAGCAGTCGGGACACCGAGTACGAGCAGTACTTC
j_gene: TRBJ2-7; abundance: NA; v_gene: TRBV28; d_gene: TRBD1; len: 13; CDR3aa: CASRDRVGYEQYF; CDR3nt: TGTGCCAGCAGGGACAGGGTCGGGTACGAGCAGTACTTC
j_gene: TRBJ2-5; abundance: NA; v_gene: TRBV13; d_gene: TRBD1; len: 15; CDR3aa: CASSLGQGIGETQYF; CDR3nt: TGTGCCAGCAGCTTAGGACAGGGGATTGGAGAGACCCAGTACTTC
j_gene: TRBJ2-3; abundance: NA; v_gene: TRBV6-5; d_gene: TRBD2; len: 15; CDR3aa: CASSRERGVTDTQYF; CDR3nt: TGTGCCAGCAGTCGTGAGCGGGGGGTTACAGATACGCAGTATTTT
j_gene: TRBJ2-7; abundance: NA; v_gene: TRBV18; d_gene: NA; len: 14; CDR3aa: CASSPRRDSYEQYF; CDR3nt: TGTGCCAGCTCACCACGTCGGGACTCCTACGAGCAGTACTTC
j_gene: TRBJ1-5; abundance: NA; v_gene: TRBV28; d_gene: NA; len: 18; CDR3aa: CASILGQRGGYSNQPQHF; CDR3nt: TGTGCCAGCATCCTCGGACAGCGGGGAGGGTATAGCAATCAGCCCCAGCATTTT